These T cell receptor beta chains were read from a single sample in a study of cytomegalovirus exposure and HLA in healthy donors. Profiling relied on immunoSEQ multiplex PCR, and the TCRdb table lists in-frame clones only, not all of them. The sample has about 140,000 clones, about 78% seen once; the top ten hold almost 4%. Input material: PBMCs. The receptors stem from a man aged 18-30 years in good health and CMV-seronegative. The CDR3 runs from the conserved cysteine through the conserved F or W. Each record gives: J gene, V gene, D gene, clone size, CDR3 DNA, CDR3 protein. D genes are given only for firm matches. Rows may omit the clone size; those that give it use once, few, many or a size class.

j_gene: TRBJ2-6; v_gene: TRBV1; d_gene: NA; abundance: NA; CDR3nt: TGCACCAGCAGCCAAGATGGGGGTCCTTCGCGGGACCTGACTTTC; CDR3aa: CTSSQDGGPSRDLTF
j_gene: TRBJ2-1; v_gene: TRBV4-2; d_gene: NA; abundance: NA; CDR3nt: TGTGCCAGCAGCCGCGCCCCACCGAGGTCCGGGAATGAGCAGTTCTTC; CDR3aa: CASSRAPPRSGNEQFF
j_gene: TRBJ2-7; v_gene: TRBV13; d_gene: TRBD1; abundance: NA; CDR3nt: TGTGCCAGTAGCGACAGGGACTCCTACGAGCAGTACTTC; CDR3aa: CASSDRDSYEQYF
j_gene: TRBJ2-3; v_gene: TRBV9; d_gene: NA; abundance: NA; CDR3nt: TGTGCCAGCAGCGTCACTACCTCTAGCACAGATACGCAGTATTTT; CDR3aa: CASSVTTSSTDTQYF
j_gene: TRBJ2-7; v_gene: TRBV6-5; d_gene: NA; abundance: NA; CDR3nt: TGTGCCAGCAGTTACTCAGCGAGAGGCTCCTACGAGCAGTACTTC; CDR3aa: CASSYSARGSYEQYF
j_gene: TRBJ2-7; v_gene: TRBV28; d_gene: TRBD2; abundance: few; CDR3nt: TGTGCCAGCAGTGCGGGAAGCGGGACCCCCCCCGAGCAGTACTTC; CDR3aa: CASSAGSGTPPEQYF
j_gene: TRBJ2-1; v_gene: TRBV28; d_gene: TRBD1; abundance: NA; CDR3nt: TGTGCCAGCAGTTCGCCGGGACAGGGATACAATGAGCAGTTCTTC; CDR3aa: CASSSPGQGYNEQFF
j_gene: TRBJ2-1; v_gene: TRBV9; d_gene: TRBD2; abundance: few; CDR3nt: TGTGCCAGCAGCGGAGATAGCGGGGTTTACAATGAGCAGTTCTTC; CDR3aa: CASSGDSGVYNEQFF
j_gene: TRBJ1-2; v_gene: TRBV27; d_gene: NA; abundance: NA; CDR3nt: TGTGCCAGCAGTTTTTCAGGGTTCTATGGCTACACCTTC; CDR3aa: CASSFSGFYGYTF
j_gene: TRBJ1-2; v_gene: TRBV30; d_gene: TRBD1; abundance: NA; CDR3nt: TGTGCCTGGAGTCCCCCGCCCGGTCAGGGGGGTTCCGACTATGGCTACACCTTC; CDR3aa: CAWSPPPGQGGSDYGYTF
j_gene: TRBJ2-3; v_gene: TRBV9; d_gene: TRBD1; abundance: NA; CDR3nt: TGTGCCAGCAGCGTAGGGGGGACAGGGTCCACAGATACGCAGTATTTT; CDR3aa: CASSVGGTGSTDTQYF
j_gene: TRBJ1-1; v_gene: TRBV29-1; d_gene: TRBD1; abundance: NA; CDR3nt: TGCAGCGTTGGGGACAGGAACACTGAAGCTTTCTTT; CDR3aa: CSVGDRNTEAFF
j_gene: TRBJ2-7; v_gene: TRBV30; d_gene: TRBD1; abundance: NA; CDR3nt: TGTGCCTGGAGGAGACAGGGATACGAGCAGTACTTC; CDR3aa: CAWRRQGYEQYF
j_gene: TRBJ2-1; v_gene: TRBV27; d_gene: TRBD2; abundance: NA; CDR3nt: TGTGCCAGCACCCCAGGACTAGCCGGTTACAATGAGCAGTTCTTC; CDR3aa: CASTPGLAGYNEQFF
j_gene: TRBJ2-3; v_gene: TRBV18; d_gene: NA; abundance: NA; CDR3nt: TGTGCCAGCTCCCACAGACTACAATCAGCCACAGATACGCAGTATTTT; CDR3aa: CASSHRLQSATDTQYF
j_gene: TRBJ2-3; v_gene: TRBV5-1; d_gene: NA; abundance: NA; CDR3nt: TGCGCCAGCAGCTTGGCCGGGAGAGATACGCAGTATTTT; CDR3aa: CASSLAGRDTQYF
j_gene: TRBJ1-5; v_gene: TRBV29-1; d_gene: NA; abundance: NA; CDR3nt: TGCAGCGTCCTCAGGGGTCCGAATCAGCCCCAGCATTTT; CDR3aa: CSVLRGPNQPQHF
j_gene: TRBJ1-2; v_gene: TRBV27; d_gene: NA; abundance: NA; CDR3nt: TGTGCCAGCAGTCCCGGACTTCTGAACTATGGCTACACCTTC; CDR3aa: CASSPGLLNYGYTF
j_gene: TRBJ2-1; v_gene: TRBV7-3; d_gene: TRBD2; abundance: NA; CDR3nt: TGTGCCAGCAGCTTAGGGACTAGCGGGAGATTCGATGAGCAGTTCTTC; CDR3aa: CASSLGTSGRFDEQFF
j_gene: TRBJ1-4; v_gene: TRBV5-4; d_gene: NA; abundance: NA; CDR3nt: TGTGCCAGCAGCTTGGGACAGGAGACGCGCGGAAAACTGTTTTTT; CDR3aa: CASSLGQETRGKLFF
j_gene: TRBJ1-2; v_gene: TRBV5-1; d_gene: TRBD1; abundance: NA; CDR3nt: TGCGCCAGCAGCTTGGGCAGGGGGTCCGGGGGCTACACCTTC; CDR3aa: CASSLGRGSGGYTF
j_gene: TRBJ2-1; v_gene: TRBV5-1; d_gene: NA; abundance: NA; CDR3nt: TGCGCCAGCAGTCGTCTGAGCTCCTACAATGAGCAGTTCTTC; CDR3aa: CASSRLSSYNEQFF
j_gene: TRBJ2-3; v_gene: TRBV28; d_gene: NA; abundance: NA; CDR3nt: TGTGCCAGCCTTGAGCAGCGAGGCACAGATACGCAGTATTTT; CDR3aa: CASLEQRGTDTQYF
j_gene: TRBJ1-1; v_gene: TRBV7-6; d_gene: NA; abundance: NA; CDR3nt: TGTGCCAGCAGCCGTACAGCGGGGGTCAACACTGAAGCTTTCTTT; CDR3aa: CASSRTAGVNTEAFF
j_gene: TRBJ2-7; v_gene: TRBV5-1; d_gene: NA; abundance: NA; CDR3nt: TGCGCCAGCAGCAGAGAGGTGGGAGCCACCTACGAGCAGTACTTC; CDR3aa: CASSREVGATYEQYF
j_gene: TRBJ2-3; v_gene: TRBV2; d_gene: TRBD1; abundance: NA; CDR3nt: TGTGCCAGCAGTGGGAAGCGGACAGGGGGCCTCACAGATACGCAGTATTTT; CDR3aa: CASSGKRTGGLTDTQYF
j_gene: TRBJ1-4; v_gene: TRBV15; d_gene: NA; abundance: NA; CDR3nt: TGTGCCACCAGCAAAGATAGGAGGGCCCTTGGAGAAAAACTGTTTTTT; CDR3aa: CATSKDRRALGEKLFF
j_gene: TRBJ1-2; v_gene: TRBV7-8; d_gene: TRBD1; abundance: NA; CDR3nt: TGTGCCAGCACCCGGGACAGGGGTTCCGAAGGCTACACCTTC; CDR3aa: CASTRDRGSEGYTF
j_gene: TRBJ2-7; v_gene: TRBV5-1; d_gene: TRBD2; abundance: NA; CDR3nt: TGCGCCAGCAGTCCACTAGCGGGGGGCTCCTACGAGCAGTACTTC; CDR3aa: CASSPLAGGSYEQYF
j_gene: TRBJ2-5; v_gene: TRBV28; d_gene: NA; abundance: few; CDR3nt: TGTGCCACCTTTACCAGGGAAGAGACCCAGTACTTC; CDR3aa: CATFTREETQYF
j_gene: TRBJ1-2; v_gene: TRBV5-5; d_gene: NA; abundance: few; CDR3nt: TGTGCCAGCAGCTTGGCCTACAGGCCAAACTATGGCTACACCTTC; CDR3aa: CASSLAYRPNYGYTF
j_gene: TRBJ2-3; v_gene: TRBV4-1; d_gene: TRBD2; abundance: few; CDR3nt: TGCGCCAGCAGCCAAGAACGAGGAGCAGCGGGAGGGTACACAGATACGCAGTATTTT; CDR3aa: CASSQERGAAGGYTDTQYF
j_gene: TRBJ2-7; v_gene: TRBV27; d_gene: NA; abundance: NA; CDR3nt: TGTGCCAGCAGTTCTCCTAACAGGGATTACGAGCAGTACTTC; CDR3aa: CASSSPNRDYEQYF
j_gene: TRBJ2-3; v_gene: TRBV7-8; d_gene: NA; abundance: NA; CDR3nt: TGTGCCAGCAGCTTTATTTCAGGGTCCACAGATACGCAGTATTTT; CDR3aa: CASSFISGSTDTQYF
j_gene: TRBJ2-7; v_gene: TRBV6-6; d_gene: TRBD2; abundance: NA; CDR3nt: TGTGCCAGCAGTTACACCTACAGCGGGGGGGGGTACGAGCAGTACTTC; CDR3aa: CASSYTYSGGGYEQYF
j_gene: TRBJ2-7; v_gene: TRBV2; d_gene: TRBD1; abundance: NA; CDR3nt: TGTGCCATACAACACAGGGGATCCTACGAGCAGTACTTC; CDR3aa: CAIQHRGSYEQYF
j_gene: TRBJ1-5; v_gene: TRBV10-2; d_gene: TRBD1; abundance: NA; CDR3nt: TGCGCCAGCAGTGGTGGAGCAGGGGGCGGTGAAAGGTATCGCGATCAGCCCCAGCATTTT; CDR3aa: CASSGGAGGGERYRDQPQHF
j_gene: TRBJ2-1; v_gene: TRBV27; d_gene: TRBD1; abundance: NA; CDR3nt: TGTGCCAGCAGTTTACCCGGGACAGGGGGCGGTGAGCAGTTCTTC; CDR3aa: CASSLPGTGGGEQFF
j_gene: TRBJ2-7; v_gene: TRBV6-6; d_gene: TRBD1; abundance: NA; CDR3nt: TGTGCCAGCAGTCCGACAGGGGTCTACGAGCAGTACTTC; CDR3aa: CASSPTGVYEQYF
j_gene: TRBJ1-5; v_gene: TRBV30; d_gene: NA; abundance: few; CDR3nt: TGTGCCTGGAGTGTACCCGACCAGCGCGGTCAGCCCCAGCATTTT; CDR3aa: CAWSVPDQRGQPQHF
j_gene: TRBJ2-3; v_gene: TRBV4-2; d_gene: TRBD2; abundance: NA; CDR3nt: TGTGCCAGCAGCCAAGATAGACGGGAGGTGGAGAGTGGGTTCACAGATACGCAGTATTTT; CDR3aa: CASSQDRREVESGFTDTQYF
j_gene: TRBJ2-5; v_gene: TRBV14; d_gene: NA; abundance: NA; CDR3nt: TGTGCCAGCAGCCACGTAGGGCGGGGTAACCAAGAGACCCAGTACTTC; CDR3aa: CASSHVGRGNQETQYF
j_gene: TRBJ2-3; v_gene: TRBV2; d_gene: NA; abundance: NA; CDR3nt: TGTGCCAGCAGTGACGAGGGAGATACGCAGTATTTT; CDR3aa: CASSDEGDTQYF
j_gene: TRBJ1-1; v_gene: TRBV21-1; d_gene: NA; abundance: NA; CDR3nt: TGTGCCAGCAGCAAAGGAGGGGGCGGGGAGAACACTGAAGCTTTCTTT; CDR3aa: CASSKGGGGENTEAFF
j_gene: TRBJ2-3; v_gene: TRBV7-3; d_gene: TRBD2; abundance: NA; CDR3nt: TGTGCCAGCAGCATTGGGACTAGCACCCCAGATACGCAGTATTTT; CDR3aa: CASSIGTSTPDTQYF
j_gene: TRBJ2-7; v_gene: TRBV28; d_gene: TRBD1; abundance: once; CDR3nt: TGTGCCAGCAGTCGACAGGGGGCTGCAATCCGCTCCTACGAGCAGTACTTC; CDR3aa: CASSRQGAAIRSYEQYF
j_gene: TRBJ1-2; v_gene: TRBV6-5; d_gene: TRBD1; abundance: NA; CDR3nt: TGTGCCAGCAGAACCCCAGGGGGAGCTAACTATGGCTACACCTTC; CDR3aa: CASRTPGGANYGYTF
j_gene: TRBJ1-1; v_gene: TRBV10-3; d_gene: TRBD1; abundance: NA; CDR3nt: TGTGCCATCAGGGGGACAGATAACACTGAAGCTTTCTTT; CDR3aa: CAIRGTDNTEAFF
j_gene: TRBJ2-7; v_gene: TRBV29-1; d_gene: NA; abundance: NA; CDR3nt: TGCAGCGTGTACGGCGGAAGCTCCTACGAGCAGTACTTC; CDR3aa: CSVYGGSSYEQYF
j_gene: TRBJ1-3; v_gene: TRBV5-4; d_gene: NA; abundance: few; CDR3nt: TGTGCCAGCAGCTTCCGGGGGGCAGCTGGAAACACCATATATTTT; CDR3aa: CASSFRGAAGNTIYF
j_gene: TRBJ1-5; v_gene: TRBV2; d_gene: NA; abundance: NA; CDR3nt: TGTGCCAGCAGTGAAGCAGGGGGACGGCCTAATCAGCCCCAGCATTTT; CDR3aa: CASSEAGGRPNQPQHF
j_gene: TRBJ2-1; v_gene: TRBV5-1; d_gene: TRBD1; abundance: NA; CDR3nt: TGCGCCAGCAGCTTGGCTCCAAGGACAGGGCGGGTAATTTCCTACAATGAGCAGTTCTTC; CDR3aa: CASSLAPRTGRVISYNEQFF
j_gene: TRBJ2-5; v_gene: TRBV5-4; d_gene: NA; abundance: few; CDR3nt: TGTGCCAGCAGCTTGTCCTTTTCCGGGACTCTCGAGACCCAGTACTTC; CDR3aa: CASSLSFSGTLETQYF
j_gene: TRBJ2-7; v_gene: TRBV2; d_gene: NA; abundance: NA; CDR3nt: TGTGCCACCATAGTTTTCAGGGGAAAAGACTACGAGCAGTACTTC; CDR3aa: CATIVFRGKDYEQYF
j_gene: TRBJ2-3; v_gene: TRBV5-1; d_gene: TRBD2; abundance: NA; CDR3nt: TGCGCCAGCAGCCTGGGACTAGCGGGAGCCACAGATACGCAGTATTTT; CDR3aa: CASSLGLAGATDTQYF
j_gene: TRBJ1-4; v_gene: TRBV28; d_gene: NA; abundance: NA; CDR3nt: TGTGCCAGCAGTTTAAGCGGGTCAACTAATGAAAAACTGTTTTTT; CDR3aa: CASSLSGSTNEKLFF
j_gene: TRBJ2-3; v_gene: TRBV18; d_gene: TRBD1; abundance: NA; CDR3nt: TGTGCCAGCTCCAATGGACAGGGATTGACAGATACGCAGTATTTT; CDR3aa: CASSNGQGLTDTQYF